The rows below give T cell receptor beta chains drawn from one sample of a study of shared clonotypes between healthy human individuals. Assay: immunoSEQ multiplex PCR; the TCRdb copy retains only in-frame clones and omits some. The top ten hold approximately 1.1% of the sample, which has 1.6 million or so clones, about 96% seen once. Sequenced: naive CD4+ T cells sorted from blood. The receptors were sampled from a young man in good health. Both conserved end residues are part of each CDR3. The D gene is left open where the match is weak. Clone size is shown for a subset of rows, as once, few, many or a class of expanded clone.

j_gene	abundance	len	d_gene	v_gene	CDR3aa	CDR3nt
TRBJ1-5	.	14	.	TRBV2	CASRLGGLNQPQHF	TGTGCCAGCCGTCTGGGGGGCTTGAATCAGCCCCAGCATTTT
TRBJ2-3	once	14	.	TRBV2	CASRARSSTDTQYF	TGTGCCAGCAGGGCACGGTCTAGCACAGATACGCAGTATTTT
TRBJ1-2	.	14	TRBD1	TRBV6-6	CASSFLTGIFSSPF	TGTGCCAGCAGTTTCCTGACAGGGATCTTCAGTAGCCCCTTC
TRBJ1-4	.	14	.	TRBV7-9	CASSLRQSNEKLFF	TGTGCCAGCAGCTTGCGACAGTCTAATGAAAAACTGTTTTTT
TRBJ1-3	once	15	.	TRBV6-5	CASYPPGAGGNTIYF	TGTGCCAGCTACCCCCCCGGGGCAGGAGGAAACACCATATATTTT
TRBJ2-2	.	13	.	TRBV5-1	CASSLGATGELFF	TGCGCCAGCAGCTTGGGGGCCACCGGGGAGCTGTTTTTT
TRBJ1-4	.	16	.	TRBV4-1	CASSQRPGQQNEKLFF	TGCGCCAGCAGCCAAAGACCTGGACAGCAGAATGAAAAACTGTTTTTT
TRBJ1-1	.	15	TRBD1	TRBV9	CASSVAGGRGTEAFF	TGTGCCAGCAGCGTAGCAGGGGGACGAGGCACTGAAGCTTTCTTT
TRBJ1-2	.	14	TRBD1	TRBV5-4	CASSTGTGGYGYTF	TGTGCCAGCAGCACGGGGACAGGTGGCTATGGCTACACCTTC
TRBJ2-7	.	15	.	TRBV11-3	CASSRFGGASYEQYF	TGTGCCAGCAGCCGGTTCGGGGGAGCGTCCTACGAGCAGTACTTC
TRBJ2-3	.	17	TRBD2	TRBV5-4	CASSPGTSGVGSYTQYF	TGTGCCAGCAGCCCTGGGACTAGTGGAGTGGGTTCGTATACGCAGTATTTT
TRBJ2-7	once	13	.	TRBV4-3	CASSQELADEQYF	TGCGCCAGCAGCCAAGAGCTCGCGGACGAGCAGTACTTC
TRBJ2-1	.	13	.	TRBV5-1	CASSPHRPDEQFF	TGCGCCAGCAGCCCCCACCGTCCAGACGAGCAGTTCTTC
TRBJ1-4	.	14	TRBD1	TRBV10-3	CATTTGGPGEKLFF	TGTGCCACAACGACAGGGGGCCCCGGGGAAAAACTGTTTTTT
TRBJ2-7	.	15	.	TRBV9	CASSVLAGSSYEQYF	TGTGCCAGCAGCGTTCTAGCAGGTTCCTCCTACGAGCAGTACTTC
TRBJ1-4	.	13	.	TRBV28	CASTHPLGEKLFF	TGTGCCAGCACCCACCCGCTCGGTGAAAAACTGTTTTTT
TRBJ2-3	.	14	.	TRBV9	CASGAGVTTDTQYF	TGTGCCAGCGGAGCGGGCGTCACCACAGATACGCAGTATTTT
TRBJ2-2	.	13	.	TRBV7-2	CASSLNLVGELFF	TGTGCCAGCAGCTTAAACTTAGTTGGGGAGCTGTTTTTT
TRBJ2-7	.	15	TRBD2	TRBV9	CASSVASAGDYEQYF	TGTGCCAGCAGCGTAGCTTCGGCGGGAGACTACGAGCAGTACTTC
TRBJ2-7	.	15	.	TRBV5-5	CASSSLGAGTYEQYF	TGTGCCAGCAGCTCCCTCGGGGCGGGCACCTACGAGCAGTACTTC
TRBJ2-7	.	15	.	TRBV5-1	CASSRGQGNIYEQYF	TGCGCCAGCAGCAGGGGTCAGGGGAACATCTACGAGCAGTACTTC
TRBJ2-1	.	18	TRBD1	TRBV10-3	CAISEQVIPGGSYNEQFF	TGTGCCATCAGTGAGCAGGTAATTCCAGGGGGCTCCTACAATGAGCAGTTCTTC
TRBJ2-7	.	14	.	TRBV10-3	CAISVSANSYEQYF	TGTGCCATCAGTGTTAGCGCAAACTCCTACGAGCAGTACTTC
TRBJ1-5	.	15	.	TRBV5-6	CASSFGGSGNQPQHF	TGTGCCAGCAGCTTCGGAGGGAGCGGCAATCAGCCCCAGCATTTT
TRBJ2-1	.	14	TRBD1	TRBV18	CASSQDRGANEQFF	TGTGCCAGCTCACAGGACAGGGGTGCAAATGAGCAGTTCTTC
TRBJ2-1	.	15	TRBD2	TRBV29-1	CSPTERAGTYNEQFF	TGCAGCCCGACAGAGCGAGCGGGAACCTACAATGAGCAGTTCTTC
TRBJ2-7	once	17	TRBD2	TRBV27	CASSDSTGGNLVYEQYF	TGTGCCAGCAGTGACAGTACCGGGGGGAATCTCGTCTACGAGCAGTACTTC
TRBJ2-2	.	17	TRBD2	TRBV5-1	CASSLVPTSAGPGELFF	TGCGCCAGCAGCTTGGTCCCGACTAGCGCGGGCCCCGGGGAGCTGTTTTTT